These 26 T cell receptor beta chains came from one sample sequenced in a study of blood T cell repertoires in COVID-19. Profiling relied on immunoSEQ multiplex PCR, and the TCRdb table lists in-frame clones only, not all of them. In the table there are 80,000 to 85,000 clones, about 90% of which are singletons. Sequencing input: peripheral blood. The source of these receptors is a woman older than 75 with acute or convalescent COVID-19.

The CDR3 region is CASSPQGYSTGETQYF. The CDR3 bases are TGTGCCAGTAGTCCACAGGGTTACTCCACAGGGGAGACCCAGTACTTC. The V and J genes are TRBV19 and TRBJ2-5; tentatively, D is TRBD1 (6 bases). Looked up from germline, CDR1 is LNHDA and CDR2 is SQIVND (reference sequence). Deletions cut 5 bases from V and 5 bases from J, with 21 bases between. There are 16 residues in the CDR3.

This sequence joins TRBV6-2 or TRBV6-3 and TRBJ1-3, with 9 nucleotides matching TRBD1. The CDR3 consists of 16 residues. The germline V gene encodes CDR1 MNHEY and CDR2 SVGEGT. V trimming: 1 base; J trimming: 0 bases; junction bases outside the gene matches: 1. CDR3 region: CASSYLQGASGNTIYF. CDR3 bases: TGTGCCAGCAGTTACTTACAGGGGGCCTCTGGAAACACCATATATTTT.

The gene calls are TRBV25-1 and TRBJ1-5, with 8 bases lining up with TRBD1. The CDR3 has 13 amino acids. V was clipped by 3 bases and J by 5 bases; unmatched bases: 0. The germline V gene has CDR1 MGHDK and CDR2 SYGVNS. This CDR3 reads CASSETGDQPQHF. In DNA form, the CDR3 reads TGTGCCAGCAGTGAGACAGGGGATCAGCCCCAGCATTTT.

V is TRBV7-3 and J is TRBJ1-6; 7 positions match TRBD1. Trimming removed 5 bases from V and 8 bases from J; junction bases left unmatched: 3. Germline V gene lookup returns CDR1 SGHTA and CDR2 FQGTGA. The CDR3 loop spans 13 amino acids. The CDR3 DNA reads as TGTGCCAGCAGCCCCCAGGGGGATTCACCCCTCCACTTT. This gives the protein CASSPQGDSPLHF.

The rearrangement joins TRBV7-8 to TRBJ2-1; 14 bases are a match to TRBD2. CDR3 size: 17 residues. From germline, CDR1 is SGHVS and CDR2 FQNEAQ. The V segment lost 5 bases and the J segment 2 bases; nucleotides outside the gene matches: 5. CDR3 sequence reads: CASSGGTSGSPYNEQFF. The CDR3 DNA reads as TGTGCCAGCAGCGGAGGGACTAGCGGGAGTCCCTACAATGAGCAGTTCTTC.

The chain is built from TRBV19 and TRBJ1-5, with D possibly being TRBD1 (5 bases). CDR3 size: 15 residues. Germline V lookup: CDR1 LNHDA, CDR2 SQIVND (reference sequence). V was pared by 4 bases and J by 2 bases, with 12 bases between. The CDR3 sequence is CASSKRRDGNQPQHF. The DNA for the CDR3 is TGTGCCAGTAGTAAACGCAGGGATGGCAATCAGCCCCAGCATTTT.

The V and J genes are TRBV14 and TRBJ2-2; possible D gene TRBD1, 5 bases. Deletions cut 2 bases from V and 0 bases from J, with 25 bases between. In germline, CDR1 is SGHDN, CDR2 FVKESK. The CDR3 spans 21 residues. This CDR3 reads CASSQRTPRPSTAPNTGELFF. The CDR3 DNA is TGTGCCAGCAGCCAAAGAACTCCACGACCCTCGACAGCCCCGAACACCGGGGAGCTGTTTTTT.

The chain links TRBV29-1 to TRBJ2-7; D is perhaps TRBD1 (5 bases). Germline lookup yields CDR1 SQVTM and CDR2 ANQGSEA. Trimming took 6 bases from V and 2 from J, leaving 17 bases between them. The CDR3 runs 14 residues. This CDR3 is CSVEPAGPPYEQYF. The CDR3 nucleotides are TGCAGCGTCGAACCGGCAGGGCCCCCCTACGAGCAGTACTTC.

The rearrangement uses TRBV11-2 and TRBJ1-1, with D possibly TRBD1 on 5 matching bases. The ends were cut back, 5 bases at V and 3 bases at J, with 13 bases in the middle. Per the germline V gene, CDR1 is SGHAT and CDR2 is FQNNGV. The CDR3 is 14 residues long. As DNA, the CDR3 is TGTGCCAGCAGCCTCTGGGGGAGGGACACTGAAGCTTTCTTT. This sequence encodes CASSLWGRDTEAFF.

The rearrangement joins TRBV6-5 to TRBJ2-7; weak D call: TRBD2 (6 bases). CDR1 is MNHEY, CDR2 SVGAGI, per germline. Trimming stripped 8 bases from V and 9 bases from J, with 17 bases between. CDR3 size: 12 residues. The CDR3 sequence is CASAFPGGWQYF. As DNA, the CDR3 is TGTGCCAGCGCCTTCCCCGGGGGTTGGCAGTACTTC.

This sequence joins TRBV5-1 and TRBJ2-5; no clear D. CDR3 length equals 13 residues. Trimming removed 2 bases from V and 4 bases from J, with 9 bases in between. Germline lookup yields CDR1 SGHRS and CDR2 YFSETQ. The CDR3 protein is CASSLSLGETQYF. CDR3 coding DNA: TGCGCCAGCAGCTTATCGCTAGGAGAGACCCAGTACTTC.

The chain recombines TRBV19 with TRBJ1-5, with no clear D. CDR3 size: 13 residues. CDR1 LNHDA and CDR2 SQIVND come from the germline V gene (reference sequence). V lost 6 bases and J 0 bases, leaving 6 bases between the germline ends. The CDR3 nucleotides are TGTGCCAGTAGGAGGGATAGCAATCAGCCCCAGCATTTT. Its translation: CASRRDSNQPQHF.

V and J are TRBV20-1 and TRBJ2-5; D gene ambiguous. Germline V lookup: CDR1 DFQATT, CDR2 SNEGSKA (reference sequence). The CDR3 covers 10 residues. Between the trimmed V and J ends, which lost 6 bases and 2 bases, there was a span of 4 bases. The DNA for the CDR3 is TGCAGTGCCCCGCAAGAGACCCAGTACTTC. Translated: CSAPQETQYF.

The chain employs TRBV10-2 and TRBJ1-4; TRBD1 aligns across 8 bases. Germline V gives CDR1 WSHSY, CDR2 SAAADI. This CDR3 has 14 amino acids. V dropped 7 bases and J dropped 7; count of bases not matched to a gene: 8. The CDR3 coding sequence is TGCGCCAGCACTTCCGGGACAGGAGGTGAAAAACTGTTTTTT. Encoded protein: CASTSGTGGEKLFF.

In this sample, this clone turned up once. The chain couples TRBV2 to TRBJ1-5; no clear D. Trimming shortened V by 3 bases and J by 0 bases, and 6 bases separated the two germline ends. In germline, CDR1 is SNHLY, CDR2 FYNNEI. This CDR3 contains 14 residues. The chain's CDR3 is CASSDKNSNQPQHF. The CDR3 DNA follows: TGTGCCAGCAGTGACAAAAATAGCAATCAGCCCCAGCATTTT. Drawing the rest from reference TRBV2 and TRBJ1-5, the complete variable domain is EPEVTQTPSHQVTQMGQEVILRCVPISNHLYFYWYRQILGQKVEFLVSFYNNEISEKSEIFDDQFSVERPDGSNFTLKIRSTKLEDSAMYFCASSDKNSNQPQHFGDGTRLSIL.

DNA for the CDR3: TGTGCCAGCAGTTACCGGACTAGCGGGAGCCTGGATGAGCAGTTCTTC. Protein product: CASSYRTSGSLDEQFF. The rearrangement uses TRBV6-5 and TRBJ2-1; the match to TRBD2 covers 13 bases. Germline-derived CDR1 and CDR2 are MNHEY and SVGAGI. The CDR3 runs 16 residues. The V and J ends lost 2 bases and 8 bases, in that order; junction bases with no gene match: 6.

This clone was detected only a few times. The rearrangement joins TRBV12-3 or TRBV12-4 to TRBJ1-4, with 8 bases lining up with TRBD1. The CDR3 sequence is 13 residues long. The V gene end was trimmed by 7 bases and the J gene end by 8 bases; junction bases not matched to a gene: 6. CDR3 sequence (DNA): TGTGCCAGCAACCAGGGGGCGGGCGAAAAACTGTTTTTT. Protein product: CASNQGAGEKLFF.

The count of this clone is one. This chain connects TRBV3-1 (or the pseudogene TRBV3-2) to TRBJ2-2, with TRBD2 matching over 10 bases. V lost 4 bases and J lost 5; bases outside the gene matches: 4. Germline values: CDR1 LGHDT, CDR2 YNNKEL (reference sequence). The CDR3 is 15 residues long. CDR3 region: CASSLVLAGTGELFF. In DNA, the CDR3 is TGTGCCAGCAGCCTTGTACTAGCGGGAACCGGGGAGCTGTTTTTT.

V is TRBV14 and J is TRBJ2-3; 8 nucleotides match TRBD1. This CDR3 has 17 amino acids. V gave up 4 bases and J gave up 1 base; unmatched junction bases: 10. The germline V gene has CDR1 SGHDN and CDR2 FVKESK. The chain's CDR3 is CASSPRTGPVGTDTQYF. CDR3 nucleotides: TGTGCCAGCAGCCCTCGGACAGGGCCGGTCGGCACAGATACGCAGTATTTT. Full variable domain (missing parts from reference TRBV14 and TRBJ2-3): EAGVTQFPSHSVIEKGQTVTLRCDPISGHDNLYWYRRVMGKEIKFLLHFVKESKQDESGMPNNRFLAERTGGTYSTLKVQPAELEDSGVYFCASSPRTGPVGTDTQYFGPGTRLTVL.

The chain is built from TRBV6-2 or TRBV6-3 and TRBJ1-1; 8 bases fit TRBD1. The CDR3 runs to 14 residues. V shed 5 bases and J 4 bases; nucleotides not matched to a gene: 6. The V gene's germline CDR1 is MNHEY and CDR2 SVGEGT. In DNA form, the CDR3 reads TGTGCCAGCAGTGGACAGGGATGGGGCACTGAAGCTTTCTTT. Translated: CASSGQGWGTEAFF.

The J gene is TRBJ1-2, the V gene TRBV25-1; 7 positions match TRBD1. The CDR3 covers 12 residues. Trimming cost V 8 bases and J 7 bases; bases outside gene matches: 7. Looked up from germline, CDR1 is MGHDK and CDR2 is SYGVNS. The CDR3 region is CASQGVLGGYTF. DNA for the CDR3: TGTGCCAGCCAGGGGGTACTTGGTGGCTACACCTTC.

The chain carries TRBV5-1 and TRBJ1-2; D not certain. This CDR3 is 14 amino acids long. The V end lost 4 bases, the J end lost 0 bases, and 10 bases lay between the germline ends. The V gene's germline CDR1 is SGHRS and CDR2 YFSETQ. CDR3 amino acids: CASSPPIANYGYTF. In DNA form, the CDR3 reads TGCGCCAGCAGCCCCCCCATAGCTAACTATGGCTACACCTTC.

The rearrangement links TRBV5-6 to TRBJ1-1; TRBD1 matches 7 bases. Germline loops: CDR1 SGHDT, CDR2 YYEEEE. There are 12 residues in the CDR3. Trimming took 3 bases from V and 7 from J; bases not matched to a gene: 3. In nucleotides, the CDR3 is TGTGCCAGCAGCTATCGGGACAGTGAAGCTTTCTTT. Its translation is CASSYRDSEAFF.

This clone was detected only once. As DNA, the CDR3 is TGTGCCAGTAGTACGAGAGATACCGGGACAGGGGGCACCGGGGAGCTGTTTTTT. Its translation is CASSTRDTGTGGTGELFF. This sequence joins TRBV19 and TRBJ2-2, with 11 bases aligning to TRBD1. Germline V gene lookup returns CDR1 LNHDA and CDR2 SQIVND (reference sequence). The CDR3 runs 18 residues. The V and J ends lost 4 bases and 4 bases, in that order; junction bases with no gene match: 11.

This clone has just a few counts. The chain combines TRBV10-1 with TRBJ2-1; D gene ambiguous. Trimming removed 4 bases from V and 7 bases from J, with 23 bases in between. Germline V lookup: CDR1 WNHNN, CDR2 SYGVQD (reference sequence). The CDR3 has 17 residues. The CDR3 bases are TGCGCCAGCAGTGGTCCGGCGGAGAAGGATTTGAGGAATGAGCAGTTCTTC. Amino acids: CASSGPAEKDLRNEQFF.

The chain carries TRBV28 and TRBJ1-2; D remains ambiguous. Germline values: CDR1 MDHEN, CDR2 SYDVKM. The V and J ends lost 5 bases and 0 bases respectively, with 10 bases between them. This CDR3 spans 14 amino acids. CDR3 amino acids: CASSPSVTNYGYTF. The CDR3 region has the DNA TGTGCCAGCAGTCCCAGCGTCACTAACTATGGCTACACCTTC.